This T cell receptor beta chain is drawn from a study of blood T cell repertoires in COVID-19. Germline V gene lookup returns CDR1 SGHTA and CDR2 FQGTGA. Trimming stripped 5 bases from V and 7 bases from J, with 21 bases between. This CDR3 has 16 amino acids. TCRdb's table, derived via immunoSEQ multiplex PCR, lists solely in-frame clones and lacks some. The table shows roughly 95,000 clones, with about 80% occurring only once. The clonotype comes from a human donor in a cohort sampled during active COVID-19. Sequencing used peripheral blood. V gene TRBV7-3 combines with J gene TRBJ2-1; D gene uncertain. CDR3 sequence reads: CASSQTSRNLRNEQFF. The CDR3 DNA sequence: TGTGCCAGCAGCCAAACTTCTAGAAACCTACGGAATGAGCAGTTCTTC.